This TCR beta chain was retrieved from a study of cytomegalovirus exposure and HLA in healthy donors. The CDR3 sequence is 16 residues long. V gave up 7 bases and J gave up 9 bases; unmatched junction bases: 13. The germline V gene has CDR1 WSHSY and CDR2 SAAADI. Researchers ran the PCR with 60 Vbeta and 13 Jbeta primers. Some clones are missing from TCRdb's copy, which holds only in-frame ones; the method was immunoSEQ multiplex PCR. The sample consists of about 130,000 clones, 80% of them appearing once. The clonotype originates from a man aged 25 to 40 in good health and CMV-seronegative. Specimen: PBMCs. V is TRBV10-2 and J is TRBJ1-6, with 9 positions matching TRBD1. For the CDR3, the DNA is TGCGCCAGCACCGAACTAACAGGGGGCGGCAGTTCACCCCTCCACTTT. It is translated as CASTELTGGGSSPLHF.